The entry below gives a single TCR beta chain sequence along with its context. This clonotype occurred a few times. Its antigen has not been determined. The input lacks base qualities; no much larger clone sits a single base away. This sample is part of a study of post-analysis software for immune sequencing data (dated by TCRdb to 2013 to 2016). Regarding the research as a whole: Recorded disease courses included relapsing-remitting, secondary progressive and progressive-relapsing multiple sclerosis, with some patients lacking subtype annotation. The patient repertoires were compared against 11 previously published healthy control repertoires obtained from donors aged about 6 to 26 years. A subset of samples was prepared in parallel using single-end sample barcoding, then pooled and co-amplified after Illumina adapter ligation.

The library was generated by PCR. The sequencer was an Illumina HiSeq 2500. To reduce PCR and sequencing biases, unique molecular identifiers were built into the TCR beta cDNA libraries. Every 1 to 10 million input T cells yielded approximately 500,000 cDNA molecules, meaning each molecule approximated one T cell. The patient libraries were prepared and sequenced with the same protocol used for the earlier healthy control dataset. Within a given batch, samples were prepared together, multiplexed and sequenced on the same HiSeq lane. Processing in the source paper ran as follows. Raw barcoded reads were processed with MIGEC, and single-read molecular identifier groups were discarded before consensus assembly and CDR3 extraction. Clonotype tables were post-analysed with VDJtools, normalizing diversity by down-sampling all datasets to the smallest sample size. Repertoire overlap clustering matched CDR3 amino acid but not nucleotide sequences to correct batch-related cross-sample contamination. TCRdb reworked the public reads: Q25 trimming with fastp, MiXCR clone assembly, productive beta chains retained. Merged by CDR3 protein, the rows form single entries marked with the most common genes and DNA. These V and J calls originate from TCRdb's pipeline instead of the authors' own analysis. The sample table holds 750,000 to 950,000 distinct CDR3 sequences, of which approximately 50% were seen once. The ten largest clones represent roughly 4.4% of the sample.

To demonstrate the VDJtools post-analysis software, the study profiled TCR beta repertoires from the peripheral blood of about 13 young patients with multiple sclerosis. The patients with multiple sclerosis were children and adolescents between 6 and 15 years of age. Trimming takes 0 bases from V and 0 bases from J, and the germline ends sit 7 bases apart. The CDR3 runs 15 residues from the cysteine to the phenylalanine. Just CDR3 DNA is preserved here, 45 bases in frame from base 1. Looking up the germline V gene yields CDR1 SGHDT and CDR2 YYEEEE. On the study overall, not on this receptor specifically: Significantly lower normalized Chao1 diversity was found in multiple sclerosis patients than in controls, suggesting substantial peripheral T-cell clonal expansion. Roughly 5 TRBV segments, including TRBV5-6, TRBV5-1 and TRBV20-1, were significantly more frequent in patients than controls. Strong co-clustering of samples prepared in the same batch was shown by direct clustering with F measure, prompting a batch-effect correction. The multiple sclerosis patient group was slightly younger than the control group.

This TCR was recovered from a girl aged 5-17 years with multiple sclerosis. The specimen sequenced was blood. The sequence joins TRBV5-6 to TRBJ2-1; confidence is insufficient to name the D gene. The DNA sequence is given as TGTGCCAGCAGCTTGGGGTACGACTCCTACAATGAGCAGTTCTTC. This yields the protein CASSLGYDSYNEQFF.